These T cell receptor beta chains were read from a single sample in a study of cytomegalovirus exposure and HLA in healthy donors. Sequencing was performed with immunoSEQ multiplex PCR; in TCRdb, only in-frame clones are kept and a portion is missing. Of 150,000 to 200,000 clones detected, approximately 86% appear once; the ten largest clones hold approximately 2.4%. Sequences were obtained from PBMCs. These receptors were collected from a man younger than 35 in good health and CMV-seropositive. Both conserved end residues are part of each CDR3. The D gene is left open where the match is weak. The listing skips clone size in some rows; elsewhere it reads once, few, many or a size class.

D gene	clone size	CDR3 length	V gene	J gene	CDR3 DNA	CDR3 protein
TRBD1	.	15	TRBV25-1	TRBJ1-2	TGTGCCAGCAGTGAACCGGGACAGGGGGCGCGGGGCTACACCTTC	CASSEPGQGARGYTF
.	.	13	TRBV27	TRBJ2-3	TGTGCCAGCAGTTTTCTAGGCACAGATACGCAGTATTTT	CASSFLGTDTQYF
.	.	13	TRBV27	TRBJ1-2	TGTGCCAGCAGCAGTCAGGACTCGGGGGGCTACACCTTC	CASSSQDSGGYTF
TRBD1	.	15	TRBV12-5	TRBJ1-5	TGTGCTAGTGCCCAGGACAGGGTTGGCAATCAGCCCCAGCATTTT	CASAQDRVGNQPQHF
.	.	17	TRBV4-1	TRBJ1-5	TGCGCCAGCAGCCAAGATGCCGGACAGAACCCCAATCAGCCCCAGCATTTT	CASSQDAGQNPNQPQHF
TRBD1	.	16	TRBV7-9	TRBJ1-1	TGTGCCAGCAGCTTACCTCGGACAGGGCTGAATACTGAAGCTTTCTTT	CASSLPRTGLNTEAFF
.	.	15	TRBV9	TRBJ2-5	TGTGCCAGCAGCGTAGCGGCACAGTACCAAGAGACCCAGTACTTC	CASSVAAQYQETQYF
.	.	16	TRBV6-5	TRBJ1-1	TGTGCCAGCAGTTACGGAAGGGGCTGGGTGAACACTGAAGCTTTCTTT	CASSYGRGWVNTEAFF
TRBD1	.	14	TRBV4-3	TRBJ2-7	TGCGCCAGCAGCCCGGACAGGGATTCCTACGAGCAGTACTTC	CASSPDRDSYEQYF
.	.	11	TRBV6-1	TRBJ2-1	TGTGCCAGCAGTGCGTACAATGAGCAGTTCTTC	CASSAYNEQFF
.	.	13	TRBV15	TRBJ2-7	TGTGCCGCCTCGGAGGGCAGTTCCTACGAGCAGTACTTC	CAASEGSSYEQYF
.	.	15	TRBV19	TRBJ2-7	TGTGCCAGTAGTATAGGAGGGATGGGGACCTACGAGCAGTACTTC	CASSIGGMGTYEQYF
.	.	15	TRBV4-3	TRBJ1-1	TGCGCCAGCAGCCAAGATGGTGTGAGTCTCACTGAAGCTTTCTTT	CASSQDGVSLTEAFF
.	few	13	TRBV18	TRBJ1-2	TGTGCCAGCTCACCAGTCTCAGGGGATGGCTACACCTTC	CASSPVSGDGYTF
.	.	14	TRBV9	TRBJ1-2	TGTGCCAGCAGCGTTTCCAGGGCGGACTATGGCTACACCTTC	CASSVSRADYGYTF
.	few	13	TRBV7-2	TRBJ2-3	TGTGCCAGCAGCGCTACTAGCACAGATACGCAGTATTTT	CASSATSTDTQYF
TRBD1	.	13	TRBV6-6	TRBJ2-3	TGTGCCAGCAGCCCGGACAGGGGAGATACGCAGTATTTT	CASSPDRGDTQYF
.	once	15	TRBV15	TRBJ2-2	TGTGCCACCAGCAGCCTGACAGCGAACACCGGGGAGCTGTTTTTT	CATSSLTANTGELFF
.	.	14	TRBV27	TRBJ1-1	TGTGCCAGCAGTTTGGGGCGGATGAACACTGAAGCTTTCTTT	CASSLGRMNTEAFF
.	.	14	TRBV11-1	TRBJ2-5	TGTGCCAGCAGCGCAGGGTTGACCCAAGAGACCCAGTACTTC	CASSAGLTQETQYF
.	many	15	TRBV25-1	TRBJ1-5	TGTGCCAGCAACCCCTGGTCAGGGAAGGGTCAGCCCCAGCATTTT	CASNPWSGKGQPQHF
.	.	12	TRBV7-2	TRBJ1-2	TGTGCCAGCAGTTTTGAGGGATTAGGCTACACCTTC	CASSFEGLGYTF
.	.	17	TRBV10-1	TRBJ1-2	TGCGCCAGCAGTGACCTAGACCCGACAGAACTTAACTATGGCTACACCTTC	CASSDLDPTELNYGYTF
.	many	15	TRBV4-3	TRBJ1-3	TGCGCCAGCAGCCAAGACGACAGCTCTGGAAACACCATATATTTT	CASSQDDSSGNTIYF
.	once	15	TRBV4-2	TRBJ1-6	TGTGCCAGCAGCCAAGATAGCGGACCCAATTCACCCCTCCACTTT	CASSQDSGPNSPLHF
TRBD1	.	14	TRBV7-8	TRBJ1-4	TGTGCCAGCAGCTTAATGACAGGGCAGGAAAAACTGTTTTTT	CASSLMTGQEKLFF
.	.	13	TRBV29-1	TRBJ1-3	TGCAGCGTTGCAGGGTCTGGTGGAAACACCATATATTTT	CSVAGSGGNTIYF
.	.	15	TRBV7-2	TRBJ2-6	TGTGCCAGCAGCCCACTACACTCTGGGGCCAACGTCCTGACTTTC	CASSPLHSGANVLTF